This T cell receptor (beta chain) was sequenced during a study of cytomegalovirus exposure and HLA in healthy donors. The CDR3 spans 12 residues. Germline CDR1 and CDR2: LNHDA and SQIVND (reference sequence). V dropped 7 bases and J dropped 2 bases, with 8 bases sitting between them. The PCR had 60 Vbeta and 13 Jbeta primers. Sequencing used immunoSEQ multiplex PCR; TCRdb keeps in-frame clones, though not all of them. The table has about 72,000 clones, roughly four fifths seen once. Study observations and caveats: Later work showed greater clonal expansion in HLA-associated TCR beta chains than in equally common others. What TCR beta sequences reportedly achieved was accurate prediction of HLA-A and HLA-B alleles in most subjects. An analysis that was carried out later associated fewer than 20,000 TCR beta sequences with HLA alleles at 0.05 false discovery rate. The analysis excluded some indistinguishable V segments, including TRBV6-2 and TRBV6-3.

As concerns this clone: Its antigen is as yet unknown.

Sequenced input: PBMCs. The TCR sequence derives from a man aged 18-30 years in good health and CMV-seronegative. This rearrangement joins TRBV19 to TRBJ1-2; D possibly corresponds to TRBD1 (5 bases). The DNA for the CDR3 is TGTGCCAGTACCGACAGAAACTATGGCTACACCTTC. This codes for CASTDRNYGYTF.